This T cell receptor (beta chain) was found in a study of CD8+CD57+ T cells in acquired aplastic anemia. TCR beta VDJ combinations and CDR3 sequences were profiled from genomic DNA. TCRdb analysed the reads with MiXCR anew, one entry per CDR3 protein. The table shows around 150,000 distinct CDR3 sequences, with 70% to 80% occurring only once. Germline CDR1 SEHNR, CDR2 FQNEAQ (reference sequence). The V gene lost 3 bases and the J gene lost 1 base, with 13 bases spanning the gap. The CDR3 has 15 residues. CD8+CD57+ cell expansion, shown by flow cytometry, had occurred in the patients selected for sequencing.

Sequencing was performed on sorted CD4+, CD8+, or CD8+CD57+ T cells (not recorded which) from PBMCs. The chain recombines TRBV7-9 with TRBJ2-7; D tentatively reads TRBD1 or TRBD2 (5 bases each). The receptor was isolated from a human donor with aplastic anemia. In DNA, the CDR3 is TGTGCCAGCAGCTTCAGAGGGGCCACTTCCTACGAGCAGTACTTC. This encodes CASSFRGATSYEQYF.